The following is a T cell receptor (beta chain) sequence with its context. This entry belongs to a study of blood T cell repertoires in COVID-19. Whole-study context: Symptom resolution, clearance, or two negative PCRs marked the recovered donors of Cohort 3.

The study recruited people aged about 18 to 95 years across approximately 23 US areas. Germline values: CDR1 SEHNR, CDR2 FQNEAQ (reference sequence). V lost 0 bases, J lost 5 bases, and 10 bases lay in between. The CDR3 is made up of 15 amino acids. As originally analysed: The authors estimated nucleated cell counts from reference gene primer amplification. Sequenced by immunoSEQ multiplex PCR; TCRdb stores in-frame clones only, minus some. The V and J calls and the clone size are those of that table, but D and trimming were determined from the DNA. The table shows roughly 340,000 clones, with over 75% occurring only once.

The receptor comes from a man in his forties or fifties in a cohort exposed to, infected with or recovered from COVID-19 (not recorded which). This rearrangement joins TRBV7-9 to TRBJ1-4; D gene uncertain. The material sequenced was PBMCs or T cells enriched from blood (not recorded which). The CDR3 reads CASSLAPGWNEKLFF. CDR3 sequence (DNA): TGTGCCAGCAGCTTAGCACCGGGTTGGAATGAAAAACTGTTTTTT.